One and the same sample provided the 32 T cell receptor beta chains below, sequenced in a study of early T cells in non-severe SARS-CoV-2 infection. TCRdb used MiXCR to reprocess the 5' RACE reads, holding one entry per CDR3 protein. The sample contains tens of thousands of distinct CDR3 sequences, about a tenth of which appear only once. The starting material was whole blood, obtained at baseline. The source is an adult who was a healthcare worker with PCR-confirmed SARS-CoV-2 infection or an uninfected control (not recorded which).

This clonotype has at least ten counts. The chain couples TRBV25-1 to TRBJ2-1, with 8 bases matching TRBD2. This CDR3 comprises 15 residues. V dropped 3 bases and J dropped 7; count of bases not matched to a gene: 8. The V gene's germline CDR1 is MGHDK and CDR2 SYGVNS. CDR3 sequence: CASSEDGLAANEQFF. The CDR3 DNA sequence: TGTGCCAGCAGTGAGGATGGACTAGCCGCGAATGAGCAGTTCTTC.

This clonotype showed up just a few times. The V and J genes are TRBV6-1 and TRBJ1-6, with D unresolved. CDR3 length: 13 amino acids. Deletions cut 5 bases from V and 8 bases from J, with 10 bases between. Germline-derived CDR1 and CDR2 are MNHNS and SASEGT. CDR3 loop: CASSTNDYSPLHF. The CDR3 DNA is TGTGCCAGCAGTACGAACGACTATTCACCCCTCCACTTT.

The chain employs TRBV18 and TRBJ1-2, with D possibly TRBD1 on 5 matching bases. This CDR3 has 13 amino acids. Trimming took off 3 bases at V and 4 bases at J, with 9 bases between the two ends. Germline CDR1 and CDR2: KGHSH and LQKENI. The CDR3 nucleotides are TGTGCCAGCTCACCGGCAGGGATCTATGGCTACACCTTC. Its protein is CASSPAGIYGYTF.

This clonotype has a single count. The junction does not match germline at one end; this may be a read error. The chain uses TRBV11-1 and TRBJ2-2; TRBD2 matches at 10 bases. The CDR3 is 16 residues long. Per germline, CDR1 SGHAT and CDR2 FQDESV (reference sequence). The CDR3, as DNA: TGTGCCAGCAGCTTGCTAGCGGGAGTGGACACCGGGGAGCTGGTTTTT. Its protein product is CASSLLAGVDTGELVF.

This clonotype occurred a few times. The genes are TRBV6-5 and TRBJ2-1, with 9 bases fitting TRBD1. V shed 6 bases and J 5 bases; nucleotides not matched to a gene: 5. Germline V gene data show CDR1 as MNHEY and CDR2 as SVGAGI. This CDR3 spans 14 amino acids. This CDR3 is CASRTGTGNNEQFF. The CDR3 bases are TGTGCCAGCAGGACCGGGACAGGGAACAATGAGCAGTTCTTC.

This clonotype occurred many times. The chain couples TRBV4-1 to TRBJ2-2; maybe TRBD1 (5 bases). This CDR3 spans 16 amino acids. The V end was cut by 4 bases, the J end by 1 base, with 13 bases between. Germline V CDR1 and CDR2: MGHRA, YSYEKL. The CDR3, as DNA: TGCGCCAGCAGCCCTATTTTGACAGAGAACACCGGGGAGCTGTTTTTT. It translates to CASSPILTENTGELFF.

The chain employs TRBV12-3 or TRBV12-4 and TRBJ2-1, with TRBD1 matching 8 bases. J was trimmed by 3 bases and V by 10 bases; bases with no gene match: 5. This CDR3 region has 13 residues. CDR3 in DNA: TGTGCCACCCGGACAGGGCACTACAATGAGCAGTTCTTC. It encodes CATRTGHYNEQFF.

This clonotype is judged medium-sized. This chain joins TRBV6-5 and TRBJ1-2; no definite D call. This CDR3 has 13 amino acids. Germline V gene lookup returns CDR1 MNHEY and CDR2 SVGAGI. V was pared by 5 bases and J by 4 bases, with 11 bases between. CDR3 DNA sequence: TGTGCCAGCAGTCTAGGGTCATCCTATGGCTACACCTTC. It codes for CASSLGSSYGYTF.

At least ten counts were recorded for this clonotype. V gene TRBV29-1 combines with J gene TRBJ1-1, with unresolved D. With 4 bases removed from V and 3 bases from J, the gap between germline ends came to 15 bases. The germline CDR1 and CDR2 sequences are SQVTM and ANQGSEA. This CDR3 region has 14 residues. The CDR3 here is CSVGSGLRDTEAFF. The CDR3 DNA reads as TGCAGCGTTGGGTCAGGACTGAGGGACACTGAAGCTTTCTTT.

This clonotype was seen ten or more times. The rearrangement uses TRBV4-1 and TRBJ2-1, with 11 bases aligning to TRBD2. Germline CDR1 and CDR2: MGHRA and YSYEKL. Unmatched junction bases numbered 7, after V lost 2 bases and J lost 4 bases. The length of the CDR3 is 17 residues. The CDR3 region has the DNA TGCGCCAGCAGCCAAAACCCGGGACTAGCGGTTTACAATGAGCAGTTCTTC. This gives the protein CASSQNPGLAVYNEQFF.

The chain carries TRBV28 and TRBJ1-2; D is ambiguous. The V gene's germline CDR1 is MDHEN and CDR2 SYDVKM. V was shortened by 6 bases and J by 3 bases, with 5 bases between the two germline ends. The CDR3 is 11 amino acids. For the CDR3, the DNA is TGTGCCAGCAGGGTGGACTATGGCTACACCTTC. Protein sequence: CASRVDYGYTF.

This clonotype was counted only a few times. The rearrangement joins TRBV6-6 to TRBJ1-5; 8 positions match TRBD1. In germline, CDR1 is MNHNY, CDR2 SVGAGI (reference sequence). V lost 5 bases to trimming and J lost 0 bases; unmatched junction nucleotides: 9. CDR3 length: 17 residues. CDR3 region: CASSIDRGSYSNQPQHF. Here the CDR3 DNA reads TGTGCCAGCAGTATCGACAGGGGATCTTATAGCAATCAGCCCCAGCATTTT.

This clonotype occurred many times. The gene calls are TRBV6-6 and TRBJ1-5; D is uncertain. The germline V gene encodes CDR1 MNHNY and CDR2 SVGAGI (reference sequence). This CDR3 spans 12 amino acids. The V gene lost 8 bases and the J gene lost 3 bases, with 8 bases spanning the gap. CDR3: CASSGANQPQHF. DNA of the CDR3: TGTGCCAGCTCGGGAGCCAATCAGCCCCAGCATTTT.

The V call is TRBV7-2, the J call TRBJ1-4; D unclear. CDR1 and CDR2 (germline): SGHTA, FQGNSA. CDR3 length equals 15 residues. V lost 2 bases and J 6 bases, leaving 13 bases between the germline ends. CDR3 amino acids: CASSLKWAAHEKLFF. CDR3 nucleotide sequence: TGTGCCAGCAGCTTAAAATGGGCGGCGCATGAAAAACTGTTTTTT.

This clonotype was found many times. The genes are TRBV7-2 and TRBJ2-1; 7 bases align to TRBD1. The CDR3 covers 15 residues. Germline V gene sequence: CDR1 SGHTA, CDR2 FQGNSA. Losses at the gene ends were 3 bases for V and 5 bases for J; bases not matched to a gene: 7. The CDR3 here is CASSFRTGIHNEQFF. DNA of the CDR3: TGTGCCAGCAGCTTCAGGACAGGAATTCACAATGAGCAGTTCTTC. The whole variable domain, filled in from reference TRBV7-2 and TRBJ2-1, reads GAGVSQSPSNKVTEKGKDVELRCDPISGHTALYWYRQSLGQGLEFLIYFQGNSAPDKSGLPSDRFSAERTGGSVSTLTIQRTQQEDSAVYLCASSFRTGIHNEQFFGPGTRLTVL.

V is TRBV9 and J is TRBJ1-1, with 8 positions matching TRBD1. Per germline, CDR1 SGDLS and CDR2 YYNGEE. The junction had 1 base not matched to a gene; V was cut back by 3 bases and J by 0 bases. The CDR3 consists of 14 residues. CDR3 loop: CASSAGQVNTEAFF. In DNA, the CDR3 is TGTGCCAGCAGCGCGGGACAGGTGAACACTGAAGCTTTCTTT.

The chain couples TRBV3-1 to TRBJ2-1, with a possible D match to TRBD1 (6 bases). CDR3 size: 13 residues. Germline loops: CDR1 LGHDT, CDR2 YNNKEL (reference sequence). The ends were cut back, 0 bases at V and 15 bases at J, with 15 bases in the middle. The DNA of the CDR3 is TGTGCCAGCAGCCAAGAAAGGGAAACAGGGTTGTTCTTC. This gives the protein CASSQERETGLFF.

This clonotype was counted only a few times. The chain links TRBV24-1 to TRBJ2-3; D is unresolved. The V gene's germline CDR1 is KGHDR and CDR2 SFDVKD. Trimming removed 1 base from V and 5 bases from J, with 18 bases in between. The CDR3 runs 17 residues. The CDR3: CATSDFGGSNRQDTQYF. The CDR3, as DNA: TGTGCCACCAGTGATTTTGGCGGTAGTAATCGGCAAGATACGCAGTATTTT.

The rearrangement links TRBV9 to TRBJ1-1, with 9 bases that match TRBD1. CDR1 is SGDLS, CDR2 YYNGEE, per germline. Unmatched junction bases numbered 12, after V lost 4 bases and J lost 2 bases. The CDR3 sequence is 17 residues long. The CDR3 DNA reads as TGTGCCAGCAGCCCTATTGGAACAGGGGGCCGAAACACTGAAGCTTTCTTT. Residues: CASSPIGTGGRNTEAFF.

This clonotype appeared a few times. CDR3 sequence reads: CASSRDSRYGYTF. The DNA of the CDR3 is TGTGCCAGCAGCCGGGACAGCCGCTATGGCTACACCTTC. J is TRBJ1-2 and V is TRBV6-2 or TRBV6-3, with 7 bases matching TRBD1. Germline V lookup: CDR1 MNHEY, CDR2 SVGEGT. V dropped 6 bases and J dropped 4; count of bases not matched to a gene: 5. The CDR3 sequence is 13 residues long.

V gene TRBV7-2 combines with J gene TRBJ2-7, with 7 nucleotides matching TRBD1. There are 14 residues in the CDR3. Germline V CDR1 and CDR2: SGHTA, FQGNSA. V was clipped by 1 base and J by 5 bases; unmatched bases: 5. The DNA for the CDR3 is TGTGCCAGCAGCTTAGAAACAGGGGTCCACGAGCAGTACTTC. This encodes CASSLETGVHEQYF.

This clonotype showed up just a few times. The chain is built from TRBV9 and TRBJ2-2; D possibly uses TRBD1 or TRBD2 (5 bases each). Germline assignment: CDR1 SGDLS and CDR2 YYNGEE. The ends were cut back, 3 bases at V and 0 bases at J, with 15 bases in the middle. The CDR3 is 17 amino acids. For the CDR3, the DNA is TGTGCCAGCAGCGCGCCGGGACGGAAAGCGAACACCGGGGAGCTGTTTTTT. It translates to CASSAPGRKANTGELFF. Together with reference TRBV9 and TRBJ2-2, the CDR3 gives the full variable domain: DSGVTQTPKHLITATGQRVTLRCSPRSGDLSVYWYQQSLDQGLQFLIQYYNGEERAKGNILERFSAQQFPDLHSELNLSSLELGDSALYFCASSAPGRKANTGELFFGEGSRLTVL.

The CDR3 sequence: CASSLVQAAPYGYTF. The CDR3 DNA is TGTGCCAGCAGCTTAGTCCAGGCGGCACCATATGGCTACACCTTC. This rearrangement joins TRBV7-9 to TRBJ1-2; no clear D. Germline V gives CDR1 SEHNR, CDR2 FQNEAQ (reference sequence). V was trimmed by 1 base and J by 5 bases, leaving 14 bases between them. There are 15 residues in the CDR3.

The rearrangement joins TRBV7-3 to TRBJ1-1; tentatively, D is TRBD1 (6 bases). The CDR3 totals 17 residues. From germline, CDR1 is SGHTA and CDR2 FQGTGA. Trimming cost V 4 bases and J 4 bases, with 22 bases left between them. The CDR3, as DNA: TGTGCCAGCAGCTCCGGGACCGCAGGGGACGCGGGCACTGAAGCTTTCTTT. This sequence encodes CASSSGTAGDAGTEAFF.

This clonotype was seen ten or more times. J is TRBJ2-5 and V is TRBV12-5; D is unresolved. CDR1 and CDR2 from the germline V gene are LGHNT and FRNRAP. Trimming shortened V by 0 bases and J by 5 bases, and 4 bases separated the two germline ends. This CDR3 is 12 amino acids long. The CDR3 spells CASGLVGETQYF. CDR3 sequence (DNA): TGTGCTAGTGGTTTGGTGGGGGAGACCCAGTACTTC.

The chain joins TRBV20-1 to TRBJ1-1; the D gene is possibly TRBD1 (5 bases). Trimming stripped 2 bases from V and 5 bases from J, with 21 bases between. The CDR3 sequence is 16 residues long. Germline CDR1 DFQATT, CDR2 SNEGSKA (reference sequence). For the CDR3, the DNA is TGCAGTGCTAGATGGGGGTCAGGGTTTTCTAGGACTGAAGCTTTCTTT. Translated: CSARWGSGFSRTEAFF.

This clonotype came up a few times. V usage is TRBV9 and J usage is TRBJ2-2, with D perhaps matching TRBD1 (6 bases). From germline, CDR1 is SGDLS and CDR2 YYNGEE. Trimming removed 0 bases from V and 6 bases from J, with 9 bases in between. This CDR3 is 14 amino acids long. In DNA, the CDR3 is TGTGCCAGCAGCGTAGAACAGGGTCCCGGGGAGCTGTTTTTT. It codes for CASSVEQGPGELFF.

In its sample, this clonotype was seen many times. The chain recombines TRBV7-2 with TRBJ2-3, with 11 bases that match TRBD2. Losses at the gene ends were 5 bases for V and 2 bases for J; bases not matched to a gene: 9. From germline, CDR1 is SGHTA and CDR2 FQGNSA. This CDR3 contains 17 residues. This CDR3 is CASSIRLAGTITDTQYF. CDR3 coding DNA: TGTGCCAGCAGCATAAGACTAGCGGGGACGATCACAGATACGCAGTATTTT. Drawing the rest from reference TRBV7-2 and TRBJ2-3, the complete variable domain is GAGVSQSPSNKVTEKGKDVELRCDPISGHTALYWYRQSLGQGLEFLIYFQGNSAPDKSGLPSDRFSAERTGGSVSTLTIQRTQQEDSAVYLCASSIRLAGTITDTQYFGPGTRLTVL.

This CDR3 reads CASSIGRDYPLGEQYF. CDR3 nucleotide sequence: TGTGCCAGTAGTATCGGGCGGGACTACCCCCTCGGGGAGCAGTACTTC. The chain is built from TRBV19 and TRBJ2-7; 7 nucleotides align to TRBD2. With 3 bases clipped from V and 7 bases from J, the junction kept 15 bases outside the gene matches. The V gene's germline CDR1 is LNHDA and CDR2 SQIVND (reference sequence). This CDR3 has 16 amino acids.

The J gene is TRBJ2-3, the V gene TRBV29-1, with D hard to call. This CDR3 has 15 amino acids. Per germline, CDR1 SQVTM and CDR2 ANQGSEA. V lost 4 bases and J 0 bases, leaving 14 bases between the germline ends. This chain's CDR3 is CSVVDKLRSTDTQYF. CDR3 DNA: TGCAGCGTTGTAGACAAGCTAAGGAGCACAGATACGCAGTATTTT.

This clonotype turned up a few times. The chain carries TRBV24-1 and TRBJ2-5; a weak D match, TRBD1 (6 bases). Germline V gene lookup returns CDR1 KGHDR and CDR2 SFDVKD. Trimming removed 4 bases from V and 7 bases from J, with 18 bases in between. The CDR3 consists of 15 residues. CDR3 DNA sequence: TGTGCCACCAGTGAAGGGGACAAAAACCTGGGGACCCAGTACTTC. Its protein product is CATSEGDKNLGTQYF.

This CDR3 is CASTFGQGYYNEQFF. The CDR3 region has the DNA TGTGCCAGCACGTTTGGGCAGGGATACTACAATGAGCAGTTCTTC. This chain joins TRBV28 and TRBJ2-1; tentative D call: TRBD1 (5 bases). The length of the CDR3 is 15 residues. Trimming stripped 7 bases from V and 3 bases from J, with 16 bases between. The germline V gene has CDR1 MDHEN and CDR2 SYDVKM.